The TCR beta chain under discussion was sequenced for a study of T cells in Graves' hyperthyroidism and ophthalmopathy. The investigators amplified TCR beta CDR3 regions from RNA transcripts. The HTBI primer set served for first-round RT-PCR of the TCR CDR3. TCRdb re-called the multiplex PCR reads with MiXCR, one entry per CDR3 protein. The data show over 500,000 distinct CDR3 sequences, more than 15% seen once. About this clonotype itself: Its cognate antigen is unknown.

The V and J ends lost 10 bases and 8 bases respectively, with 17 bases between them. CDR1 is ENHRY, CDR2 SYGVKD, per germline. The CDR3 is 13 residues long. Ophthalmopathy patients all had a Clinical Activity Score of at least 3, a NOSPECS grade of at least 4 and disease under 3 months old. The authors took PBMCs from 10 ml fresh peripheral blood. Findings and limits, study-wide: In the blood, most expanded thyroid clonotypes above 0.001 appeared as well.

This chain uses TRBV10-3 with TRBJ1-4, with D unresolved. The sequence was collected from a woman aged 25 to 39 with Graves' ophthalmopathy. Sequenced: blood. This chain's CDR3 is CASRRGSGEKLFF. CDR3 nucleotide sequence: TGTGCCAGCCGTCGCGGGAGTGGGGAAAAACTGTTTTTT.